Following are 21 T cell receptor beta chains from one sample sequenced in a study of blood T cell repertoires in COVID-19. TCRdb's table, derived via immunoSEQ multiplex PCR, lists solely in-frame clones and lacks some. The sample yields around 280,000 clones, around 90% seen once. The sequenced material came from PBMCs or T cells enriched from blood (not recorded which). The receptors were sampled from a young woman with acute COVID-19.

The chain carries TRBV28 and TRBJ2-5; D ambiguous. CDR3 length: 15 amino acids. CDR1 MDHEN and CDR2 SYDVKM come from the germline V gene. This CDR3 is CVSGVGSSLMETQYF. CDR3 DNA: TGTGTCTCAGGTGTCGGATCCTCCCTAATGGAGACCCAGTACTTC.

The chain couples TRBV6-5 to TRBJ1-1; maybe TRBD1 (5 bases). In germline, CDR1 is MNHEY, CDR2 SVGAGI. CDR3 length: 15 amino acids. V lost 5 bases, J lost 4 bases, and 17 bases lay in between. The CDR3 region is CASSPPRARSTEAFF. For the CDR3, the DNA is TGTGCCAGCAGTCCCCCCAGGGCAAGGAGCACTGAAGCTTTCTTT.

This clone was recorded once. The chain couples TRBV5-1 to TRBJ1-5; possible D gene TRBD1, 6 bases. This CDR3 region has 14 residues. V lost 2 bases to trimming and J lost 3 bases, with 9 bases between them. The germline V gene has CDR1 SGHRS and CDR2 YFSETQ. Here the CDR3 reads CASSFGGANQPQHF. CDR3 DNA: TGCGCCAGCAGCTTTGGGGGCGCCAATCAGCCCCAGCATTTT.

The V gene is TRBV24-1, the J gene TRBJ2-7; 8 bases map to TRBD1. The CDR3 spans 12 residues. The V and J ends lost 8 bases and 5 bases, in that order; junction bases with no gene match: 4. Germline values: CDR1 KGHDR, CDR2 SFDVKD. Written as DNA, the CDR3 is TGTGCCACCAACGGACAGGGCGACGAGCAGTACTTC. Translation gives CATNGQGDEQYF.

As DNA, the CDR3 is TGTGCCAGCAGCCTGACGGACGGGGGGGAAAAACTGTTTTTT. Protein product: CASSLTDGGEKLFF. The chain combines TRBV11-2 with TRBJ1-4, with TRBD1 as a possible D gene (5 bases). There are 14 residues in the CDR3. V was clipped by 5 bases and J by 8 bases, with 15 bases between them. CDR1 SGHAT and CDR2 FQNNGV come from the germline V gene.

This rearrangement joins TRBV18 to TRBJ2-3; 8 bases match TRBD2. The junction had 4 bases not matched to a gene; V was cut back by 2 bases and J by 6 bases. Germline loops: CDR1 KGHSH, CDR2 LQKENI. The CDR3 is 14 residues long. The CDR3 sequence is CASSPGTSLDTQYF. The CDR3, as DNA: TGTGCCAGCTCACCAGGGACTAGTTTGGATACGCAGTATTTT.

This clone was observed once. The chain carries TRBV19 and TRBJ2-7, with 7 bases identical to TRBD1. This CDR3 comprises 13 residues. Germline loops: CDR1 LNHDA, CDR2 SQIVND (reference sequence). The V segment lost 3 bases and the J segment 5 bases; nucleotides outside the gene matches: 4. The DNA for the CDR3 is TGTGCCAGTAGTATCCGCCAGGGGGACGAGCAGTACTTC. Protein: CASSIRQGDEQYF.

This clone came up once. The V gene is TRBV7-2, the J gene TRBJ2-1; 8 bases match TRBD2. Trimming removed 0 bases from V and 8 bases from J; junction bases left unmatched: 9. The CDR3 covers 16 residues. CDR1 and CDR2 (germline): SGHTA, FQGNSA. The CDR3 reads CASSLAGSGGPHEQFF. As DNA, the CDR3 is TGTGCCAGCAGCTTAGCAGGCTCGGGAGGGCCCCATGAGCAGTTCTTC.

Only one count was recorded for this clone. The germline gene is not matched at one end of the junction; a read error may be the cause. The chain links TRBV7-3 to TRBJ2-5; the match to TRBD2 covers 9 bases. The germline gives CDR1 SGHTA, CDR2 FQGTGA. The CDR3 sequence is 13 residues long. The CDR3 here is CASSQRLAGTLHF. The CDR3 region has the DNA TGTGCCAGCAGCCAAAGGCTAGCGGGAACTCTACACTTC.

The rearrangement links TRBV4-1 to TRBJ2-1; TRBD2 agrees at 14 bases. The length of the CDR3 is 16 residues. CDR1 and CDR2 from the germline V gene are MGHRA and YSYEKL. V was pared by 3 bases and J by 6 bases, with 4 bases of the junction left unmatched. Here the CDR3 reads CASSQMTSGRANEQFF. CDR3 nucleotides: TGCGCCAGCAGCCAGATGACTAGCGGGAGGGCCAATGAGCAGTTCTTC.

The rearrangement joins TRBV28 to TRBJ2-3; D perhaps matches TRBD2 (6 bases). CDR3 length: 15 residues. Germline loops: CDR1 MDHEN, CDR2 SYDVKM. The germline V and J ends were trimmed by 5 bases and 2 bases, with 14 bases remaining between them. CDR3 amino acids: CASSGEEGITDTQYF. The CDR3 coding sequence is TGTGCCAGCAGTGGGGAGGAGGGGATCACAGATACGCAGTATTTT.

The chain is built from TRBV29-1 and TRBJ2-3; tentative D call: TRBD2 (5 bases). This CDR3 has 14 amino acids. CDR1 and CDR2 (germline): SQVTM, ANQGSEA. V was trimmed by 6 bases and J by 0 bases, leaving 13 bases between them. The CDR3 spells CSVRVGTSTDTQYF. For the CDR3, the DNA is TGCAGCGTGAGGGTCGGAACAAGCACAGATACGCAGTATTTT.

This clone has only one observation. CDR3 nucleotides: TGTGCCAGCAGCTTGACAGGGAATGAGCAGTTCTTC. It yields the protein CASSLTGNEQFF. V and J are TRBV7-3 and TRBJ2-1; 7 bases align to TRBD1. The CDR3 sequence is 12 residues long. Germline trimming cut 3 bases from V and 7 bases from J; bases unmatched to any gene: 0. CDR1 and CDR2 from the germline V gene are SGHTA and FQGTGA.

The chain employs TRBV7-2 and TRBJ1-2; a possible D gene is TRBD1 (6 bases). The germline V gene has CDR1 SGHTA and CDR2 FQGNSA. The CDR3 sequence is 14 residues long. The V end was cut by 1 base, the J end by 4 bases, with 10 bases between. CDR3 coding DNA: TGTGCCAGCAGCTTAGAGATAGGGGGCTATGGCTACACCTTC. The encoded protein is CASSLEIGGYGYTF.

The chain combines TRBV5-1 with TRBJ2-7; 7 nucleotides match TRBD1. Germline-derived CDR1 and CDR2 are SGHRS and YFSETQ. This CDR3 spans 12 amino acids. The J segment lost 5 bases and the V segment lost 2 bases, leaving 1 base of the junction unmatched. For the CDR3, the DNA is TGCGCCAGCAGCTTTACAGGGGACGAGCAGTACTTC. Encoded protein: CASSFTGDEQYF.

A single count supports this clone. V usage is TRBV14 and J usage is TRBJ2-1, with TRBD2 as a possible D gene (6 bases). V lost 2 bases, J lost 2 bases, and 10 bases lay in between. The CDR3 runs 15 residues. Germline-derived CDR1 and CDR2 are SGHDN and FVKESK. Written as DNA, the CDR3 is TGTGCCAGCAGCCAAATTCGCGGGACCTACAATGAGCAGTTCTTC. Its protein product is CASSQIRGTYNEQFF. Variable domain in full (rest from reference TRBV14 and TRBJ2-1): EAGVTQFPSHSVIEKGQTVTLRCDPISGHDNLYWYRRVMGKEIKFLLHFVKESKQDESGMPNNRFLAERTGGTYSTLKVQPAELEDSGVYFCASSQIRGTYNEQFFGPGTRLTVL.

This clone was observed a few times. This chain connects TRBV5-1 to TRBJ1-1; 8 nucleotides align to TRBD1. The CDR3 covers 12 residues. Germline V CDR1 and CDR2: SGHRS, YFSETQ. J gave up 10 bases and V 2 bases, and 4 bases lay outside the gene matches. CDR3 coding DNA: TGCGCCAGCAGCTTCGGCGGACAGGGAGCTTTCTTT. It encodes CASSFGGQGAFF.

The chain recombines TRBV2 with TRBJ1-2; maybe TRBD1 (6 bases). Germline CDR1 is SNHLY and CDR2 is FYNNEI. The V end was cut by 1 base, the J end by 2 bases, with 8 bases between. The CDR3 has 14 residues. DNA of the CDR3: TGTGCCAGCAGTGAAGACAGGGTAAACTATGGCTACACCTTC. Amino acid sequence: CASSEDRVNYGYTF.

On this clone: The same CDR3 is also encoded by other DNA sequences in this sample. The gene calls are TRBV7-9 and TRBJ1-3, with D hard to call. CDR3 length equals 12 residues. Trimming stripped 5 bases from V and 4 bases from J, with 6 bases between. CDR1 SEHNR and CDR2 FQNEAQ come from the germline V gene (reference sequence). For the CDR3, the DNA is TGTGCCAGCAGCGCACAGGGAAACACCATATATTTT. The encoded protein is CASSAQGNTIYF.

As concerns this clone: An end of the junction differs from the germline gene, which may be a read error. The J gene is TRBJ2-2, the V gene TRBV7-7; the match to TRBD1 covers 7 bases. The CDR3 is 15 residues long. From germline, CDR1 is SSHAT and CDR2 FNYEAQ (reference sequence). The chain's CDR3 is CASSLSGTATGELFF. Here the CDR3 DNA reads TGTGCTAGCAGCTTATCCGGGACAGCCACCGGGGAGCTGTTTTTT.

This clone has a handful of counts. Other DNA variants within this sample encode the same CDR3. This sequence joins TRBV5-1 and TRBJ2-7; 10 bases agree with TRBD2. This CDR3 has 14 amino acids. Unmatched junction bases numbered 5, after V lost 5 bases and J lost 3 bases. Germline V lookup: CDR1 SGHRS, CDR2 YFSETQ. CDR3 sequence: CASSSSSGSYEQYF. CDR3 nucleotides: TGCGCCAGCAGTTCTTCTAGCGGGAGCTACGAGCAGTACTTC.